The 9 T cell receptor beta chains listed next were all sequenced from one sample in a study of shared clonotypes between healthy human individuals. Some clones are missing from TCRdb's copy, which holds only in-frame ones; the method was immunoSEQ multiplex PCR. This table holds about 610,000 clones, roughly 97% found once. Sequencing was done on a sample of naive CD4+ T cells sorted from blood. Subset indicated: CD45RA+ positively selected. These TCRs come from a woman aged 30 to 39 in good health.

This clone was detected once. At the DNA level, this CDR3 is encoded by other sequences in the same sample as well. The chain combines TRBV7-2 with TRBJ2-5; D call uncertain. Trimming removed 0 bases from V and 5 bases from J, with 7 bases in between. From germline, CDR1 is SGHTA and CDR2 FQGNSA. CDR3 length: 13 amino acids. CDR3 sequence (DNA): TGTGCCAGCAGCTTAGCGGGCGGCGAGACCCAGTACTTC. Protein sequence: CASSLAGGETQYF. Looking up the rest from reference TRBV7-2 and TRBJ2-5 gives the full variable domain: GAGVSQSPSNKVTEKGKDVELRCDPISGHTALYWYRQSLGQGLEFLIYFQGNSAPDKSGLPSDRFSAERTGGSVSTLTIQRTQQEDSAVYLCASSLAGGETQYFGPGTRLLVL.

The chain employs TRBV18 and TRBJ2-3; 7 bases line up with TRBD2. After removal of 6 bases from V and 4 bases from J, the junction contained 10 bases not matched to a gene. The CDR3 has 15 residues. Germline V gene lookup returns CDR1 KGHSH and CDR2 LQKENI. The CDR3 DNA reads TGTGCCAGCTCGACCGGCAGCGGGATCGCAGATACGCAGTATTTT. Encoded protein: CASSTGSGIADTQYF.

The chain carries TRBV10-1 and TRBJ1-1; D gene unclear. CDR1 WNHNN and CDR2 SYGVQD come from the germline V gene (reference sequence). V dropped 0 bases and J dropped 2 bases, with 1 base sitting between them. The length of the CDR3 is 12 residues. As DNA, the CDR3 is TGCGCCAGCAGTGAGTCTAACACTGAAGCTTTCTTT. It codes for CASSESNTEAFF.

In this sample, this clone turned up once. This chain joins TRBV6-5 and TRBJ2-2; no definite D call. This CDR3 is built from 12 residues. The ends were cut back, 7 bases at V and 5 bases at J, with 8 bases in the middle. Germline V gives CDR1 MNHEY, CDR2 SVGAGI. CDR3 residues: CASNRGTGELFF. CDR3 coding DNA: TGTGCCAGCAACCGTGGGACCGGGGAGCTGTTTTTT.

As concerns this clone: The same CDR3 can be traced to other DNA sequences in this sample. The rearrangement links TRBV19 to TRBJ1-5; D is unresolved. Per germline, CDR1 LNHDA and CDR2 SQIVND (reference sequence). CDR3 size: 14 residues. The V end lost 3 bases, the J end lost 4 bases, and 10 bases lay between the germline ends. The CDR3 DNA follows: TGTGCCAGTAGTATGCGGCAGAATAATCAGCCCCAGCATTTT. Its translation: CASSMRQNNQPQHF.

The chain recombines TRBV29-1 with TRBJ1-2; 9 bases line up with TRBD1. The V gene's germline CDR1 is SQVTM and CDR2 ANQGSEA. The CDR3 sequence is 15 residues long. V was clipped by 3 bases and J by 4 bases; unmatched bases: 9. The CDR3: CSVDETGGYRYGYTF. The CDR3 bases are TGCAGCGTTGATGAAACAGGGGGCTATCGCTATGGCTACACCTTC.

As concerns this clone: This sample includes further DNA sequences coding for the same CDR3. The chain joins TRBV7-9 to TRBJ2-1; D is unresolved. Germline assignment: CDR1 SEHNR and CDR2 FQNEAQ (reference sequence). V was cut by 0 bases and J by 3 bases, with 3 bases left in between. The CDR3 has 13 residues. The CDR3 is CASSLAVYNEQFF. The CDR3 DNA is TGTGCCAGCAGCTTAGCGGTCTACAATGAGCAGTTCTTC.

This chain uses TRBV6-6 with TRBJ2-2, with 10 bases that match TRBD1. Germline V gene sequence: CDR1 MNHNY, CDR2 SVGAGI (reference sequence). V trimming: 0 bases; J trimming: 6 bases; junction bases outside the gene matches: 4. This CDR3 spans 16 amino acids. CDR3 coding DNA: TGTGCCAGCAGTTACTCAGACAGGGGGCGGGCCGGGGAGCTGTTTTTT. This codes for CASSYSDRGRAGELFF.

This clone was observed once. J is TRBJ2-6 and V is TRBV16, with a possible D match to TRBD2 (5 bases). Germline V gene lookup returns CDR1 KGHSY and CDR2 FQNENV. The CDR3 is made up of 14 amino acids. Deletions cut 3 bases from V and 3 bases from J, with 6 bases between. The CDR3 DNA follows: TGTGCCAGCAGCCAGGCGGGTGGGGCCAACGTCCTGACTTTC. As protein: CASSQAGGANVLTF.